This T cell receptor (beta chain) is from a study of shared clonotypes between healthy human individuals. Germline V gene lookup returns CDR1 LGHNA and CDR2 YNFKEQ. V was shortened by 8 bases and J by 0 bases, with 13 bases between the two germline ends. This CDR3 comprises 14 residues. Clones were sequenced by immunoSEQ multiplex PCR, and TCRdb holds only the in-frame ones, with some missing. The data contain about 1.1 million clones, about 80% of them singletons. This clonotype was sampled from a man aged 18 to 29 in good health. Some clones in this sample may be carry-over from other donors' samples. The V and J genes are TRBV4-2 and TRBJ1-1; TRBD1 is a possible D gene (5 bases). The sequenced sample was memory CD4+ T cells from PBMCs. Subset denoted: CD45RA-negative fraction. The chain's CDR3 is CASVRDPLNTEAFF. The CDR3 nucleotides are TGTGCCAGCGTGAGGGACCCTTTGAACACTGAAGCTTTCTTT.